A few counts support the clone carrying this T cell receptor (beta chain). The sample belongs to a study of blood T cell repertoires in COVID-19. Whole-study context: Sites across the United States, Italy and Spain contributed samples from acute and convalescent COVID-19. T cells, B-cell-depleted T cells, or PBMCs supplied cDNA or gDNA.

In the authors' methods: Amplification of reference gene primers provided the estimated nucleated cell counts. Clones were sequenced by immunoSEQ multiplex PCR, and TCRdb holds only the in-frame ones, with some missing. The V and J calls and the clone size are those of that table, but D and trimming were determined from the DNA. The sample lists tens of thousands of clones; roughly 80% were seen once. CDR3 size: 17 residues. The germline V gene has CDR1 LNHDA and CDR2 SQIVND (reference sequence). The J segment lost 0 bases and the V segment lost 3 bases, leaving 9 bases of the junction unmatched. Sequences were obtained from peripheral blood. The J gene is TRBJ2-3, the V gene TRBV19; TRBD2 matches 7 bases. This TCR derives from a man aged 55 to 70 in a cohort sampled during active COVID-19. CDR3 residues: CASSILGGGTSTDTQYF. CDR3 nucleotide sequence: TGTGCCAGTAGTATCCTCGGCGGGGGAACTAGCACAGATACGCAGTATTTT.